These 20 T cell receptor beta chains were all obtained from the same sample, sequenced in a study of T cells in Graves' hyperthyroidism and ophthalmopathy. Amplification targeted TCR beta CDR3 regions from RNA transcripts. Using the HTBI primer set, a first-round RT-PCR was run on the TCR CDR3. TCRdb fed the multiplex PCR reads into MiXCR, producing one record per CDR3 protein. The table includes more than 450,000 distinct CDR3 sequences, around 15% detected once. Sequencing was done on a sample of blood. These receptors originate from a woman between 35 and 50 years old with Graves' hyperthyroidism.

There are many counts of this clonotype. The V and J genes are TRBV3-1 and TRBJ1-1; maybe TRBD1 (5 bases). The V end was cut by 0 bases, the J end by 11 bases, with 13 bases between. Germline CDR1 and CDR2: LGHDT and YNNKEL (reference sequence). There are 13 residues in the CDR3. The CDR3 here is CASSQDGGTGAFF. The CDR3 nucleotides read TGTGCCAGCAGCCAAGACGGGGGGACTGGGGCTTTCTTT.

About this clonotype: The junction and the germline gene differ at one end; a read error may be behind it. The chain has TRBV5-1 and TRBJ2-3; 8 bases map to TRBD2. The CDR3 spans 17 residues. Per germline, CDR1 SGHRS and CDR2 YFSETQ. CDR3 region: CASSLTHGLAIADAQYF. CDR3 nucleotides: TGCGCCAGCAGCTTGACCCACGGACTAGCAATCGCAGATGCGCAGTATTTT.

This clonotype was observed many times. The genes are TRBV12-3 or TRBV12-4 and TRBJ1-5; 8 positions match TRBD1. This CDR3 is 18 amino acids long. The ends lost 2 bases at V and 6 bases at J; junction bases unmatched: 15. CDR3 protein: CASSLPQGASSFPQPQHF. CDR3 in DNA: TGTGCCAGCAGTTTACCCCAGGGGGCGTCCAGTTTCCCTCAGCCCCAGCATTTT.

This clonotype was counted between two and nine times. The V call is TRBV5-1, the J call TRBJ2-2; the match to TRBD2 covers 7 bases. CDR1 is SGHRS and CDR2 is YFSETQ in the germline V gene. Losses at the gene ends were 0 bases for V and 0 bases for J; bases not matched to a gene: 2. The CDR3 is 16 amino acids. The CDR3 sequence: CASSLVGGTNTGELFF. Written as DNA, the CDR3 is TGCGCCAGCAGCTTGGTGGGGGGGACGAACACCGGGGAGCTGTTTTTT.

This clonotype was counted many times. This sequence joins TRBV2 and TRBJ2-7, with D possibly TRBD1 on 7 matching bases. Germline values: CDR1 SNHLY, CDR2 FYNNEI. The CDR3 consists of 16 residues. V was pared by 6 bases and J by 5 bases, with 23 bases between. DNA of the CDR3: TGTGCCAGCAGGAGACAGGGTCTAGCCGGAGGGAACGAGCAGTACTTC. This translates into CASRRQGLAGGNEQYF.

This clonotype was seen ten or more times. This sequence joins TRBV11-1 and TRBJ2-5; D may be TRBD2 (5 bases). V was pared by 5 bases and J by 5 bases, with 9 bases between. Looked up from germline, CDR1 is SGHAT and CDR2 is FQDESV (reference sequence). This CDR3 has 12 residues. CDR3 loop: CASSERGETQYF. For the CDR3, the DNA is TGTGCCAGCAGCGAACGAGGGGAGACCCAGTACTTC.

This clonotype turned up a few times. This chain connects TRBV7-2 to TRBJ2-1, with 9 bases identical to TRBD2. Germline lookup yields CDR1 SGHTA and CDR2 FQGNSA. Unmatched junction bases numbered 11, after V lost 5 bases and J lost 6 bases. The CDR3 is 16 amino acids. In DNA form, the CDR3 reads TGTGCCAGCAGCCGAGGGGGCGGGGGGGTATTCAATGAGCAGTTCTTC. It yields the protein CASSRGGGGVFNEQFF. The full variable domain, its missing parts supplied by reference TRBV7-2 and TRBJ2-1, is GAGVSQSPSNKVTEKGKDVELRCDPISGHTALYWYRQSLGQGLEFLIYFQGNSAPDKSGLPSDRFSAERTGGSVSTLTIQRTQQEDSAVYLCASSRGGGGVFNEQFFGPGTRLTVL.

The chain uses TRBV3-1 and TRBJ2-2; 8 positions agree with TRBD1. This CDR3 is built from 14 residues. V shed 8 bases, J shed 3 bases, and the junction held 5 bases outside the gene matches. In germline, CDR1 is LGHDT, CDR2 YNNKEL (reference sequence). CDR3 protein: CASAGQDYTGELFF. The CDR3 DNA reads TGTGCCAGCGCGGGACAGGATTACACCGGGGAGCTGTTTTTT.

The chain has TRBV4-1 and TRBJ2-2; 7 nucleotides match TRBD1. The CDR3 has 16 amino acids. Per germline, CDR1 MGHRA and CDR2 YSYEKL. With 1 base clipped from V and 4 bases from J, the junction kept 6 bases outside the gene matches. The CDR3 region is CASSQGVGQATGELFF. In DNA form, the CDR3 reads TGCGCCAGCAGCCAAGGGGTAGGACAGGCCACCGGGGAGCTGTTTTTT.

In this sample, this clonotype turned up many times. This chain joins TRBV7-2 and TRBJ2-7, with TRBD1 identical over 7 bases. The CDR3 has 15 amino acids. V lost 5 bases and J lost 4; bases outside the gene matches: 11. Germline V gene lookup returns CDR1 SGHTA and CDR2 FQGNSA. DNA for the CDR3: TGTGCCAGCAGCCGGACCGGGACAGACCCATACGAGCAGTACTTC. It translates to CASSRTGTDPYEQYF.

This clonotype came up many times. The chain couples TRBV20-1 to TRBJ2-7; TRBD1 aligns across 7 bases. Germline CDR1 DFQATT, CDR2 SNEGSKA (reference sequence). Unmatched junction bases numbered 10, after V lost 4 bases and J lost 1 base. CDR3 length: 15 amino acids. CDR3 region: CSATVTGKKSYEQYF. Written as DNA, the CDR3 is TGCAGTGCTACCGTGACAGGGAAGAAGTCCTACGAGCAGTACTTC.

This clonotype came up many times. This chain uses TRBV12-5 with TRBJ1-2, with 9 bases lining up with TRBD1. The ends lost 1 base at V and 8 bases at J; junction bases unmatched: 8. Germline assignment: CDR1 LGHNT and CDR2 FRNRAP. This CDR3 has 15 residues. CDR3 bases: TGTGCTAGTGGTTTGGACCCCGGGACAGGGCTCGGCTACACCTTC. Protein: CASGLDPGTGLGYTF.

This chain uses TRBV29-1 with TRBJ2-7, with 7 positions matching TRBD2. From germline, CDR1 is SQVTM and CDR2 ANQGSEA. The J segment lost 5 bases and the V segment lost 5 bases, leaving 6 bases of the junction unmatched. This CDR3 contains 12 residues. The DNA for the CDR3 is TGCAGCGTTAATGTACTAGCGAACGAGCAGTACTTC. This codes for CSVNVLANEQYF.

This clonotype was found a few times. The chain joins TRBV27 to TRBJ1-5; 9 bases map to TRBD1. Germline V gives CDR1 MNHEY, CDR2 SMNVEV (reference sequence). There are 16 residues in the CDR3. With 8 bases clipped from V and 0 bases from J, the junction kept 8 bases outside the gene matches. CDR3 bases: TGTGCCAGCGGAGGACAGGGGTGGAATAGCAATCAGCCCCAGCATTTT. It is translated as CASGGQGWNSNQPQHF.

This clonotype was picked up many times. V and J are TRBV5-1 and TRBJ1-2; 7 bases are a match to TRBD1. The CDR3 extends over 14 amino acids. Trimming at V came to 2 bases and at J to 4 bases, leaving 5 bases not matched to a gene. Germline assignment: CDR1 SGHRS and CDR2 YFSETQ. CDR3 sequence reads: CASSFGGDSYGYTF. The CDR3 nucleotides read TGCGCCAGCAGCTTTGGAGGGGACAGCTATGGCTACACCTTC.

This clonotype was observed at least ten times. This chain links TRBV7-3 with TRBJ2-2; D might be TRBD2 (6 bases). The germline CDR1 and CDR2 sequences are SGHTA and FQGTGA. V lost 0 bases and J 4 bases, leaving 15 bases between the germline ends. The CDR3 runs 17 residues. CDR3: CASSLTSGREPTGELFF. The CDR3 DNA reads TGTGCCAGCAGCTTAACAAGCGGGCGGGAACCCACCGGGGAGCTGTTTTTT.

This clonotype came up a few times. The chain is built from TRBV30 and TRBJ1-3, with D maybe TRBD1 (5 bases). V was cut by 7 bases and J by 0 bases, with 13 bases left in between. Germline CDR1 GTSNPN, CDR2 SVGIG (reference sequence). The CDR3 has 14 residues. The CDR3 DNA reads as TGTGCCTCACAGGCTCTAGGCTCTGGAAACACCATATATTTT. Protein sequence: CASQALGSGNTIYF. Variable domain in full (rest from reference TRBV30 and TRBJ1-3): SQTIHQWPATLVQPVGSPLSLECTVEGTSNPNLYWYRQAAGRGLQLLFYSVGIGQISSEVPQNLSASRPQDRQFILSSKKLLLSDSGFYLCASQALGSGNTIYFGEGSWLTVV.

This clonotype occurred many times. The chain carries TRBV7-2 and TRBJ1-3, with 8 bases aligning to TRBD1. Trimming cost V 2 bases and J 0 bases; bases outside gene matches: 15. The CDR3 totals 20 residues. Germline-derived CDR1 and CDR2 are SGHTA and FQGNSA. DNA of the CDR3: TGTGCCAGCAGCTTATCCCCAGGGGGCAAGTTTGGGCCCTCTGGAAACACCATATATTTT. Translating gives CASSLSPGGKFGPSGNTIYF.

This clonotype was recorded at least ten times. Written as DNA, the CDR3 is TGCAGTGCTTTCCTCGCGGGAGGGCACAATGAGCAGTTCTTC. Residues: CSAFLAGGHNEQFF. V is TRBV20-1 and J is TRBJ2-1; 9 bases map to TRBD2. After removal of 5 bases from V and 5 bases from J, the junction contained 7 bases not matched to a gene. This CDR3 region has 14 residues. Germline V gene sequence: CDR1 DFQATT, CDR2 SNEGSKA (reference sequence).

This clonotype was counted many times. The V call is TRBV27, the J call TRBJ2-5; possible D gene TRBD1, 6 bases. The germline V gene encodes CDR1 MNHEY and CDR2 SMNVEV (reference sequence). V was shortened by 1 base and J by 5 bases, with 14 bases between the two germline ends. The length of the CDR3 is 15 residues. The CDR3 nucleotides are TGTGCCAGCAGTTTATTTGGGGGCGGTGCCGAGACCCAGTACTTC. Encoded protein: CASSLFGGGAETQYF.